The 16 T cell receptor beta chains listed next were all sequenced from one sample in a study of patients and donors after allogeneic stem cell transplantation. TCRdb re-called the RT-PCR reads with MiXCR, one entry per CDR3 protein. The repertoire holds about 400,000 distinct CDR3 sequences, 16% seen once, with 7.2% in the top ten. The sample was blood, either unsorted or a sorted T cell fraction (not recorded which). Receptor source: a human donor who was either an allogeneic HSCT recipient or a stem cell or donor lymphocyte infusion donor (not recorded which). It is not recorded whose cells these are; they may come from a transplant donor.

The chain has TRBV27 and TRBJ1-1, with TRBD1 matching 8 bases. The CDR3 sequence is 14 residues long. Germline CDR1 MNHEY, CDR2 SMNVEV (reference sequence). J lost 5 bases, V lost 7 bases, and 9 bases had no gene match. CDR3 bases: TGTGCCAGCAACCGCGACAGGGGCTTTACTGAAGCTTTCTTT. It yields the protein CASNRDRGFTEAFF.

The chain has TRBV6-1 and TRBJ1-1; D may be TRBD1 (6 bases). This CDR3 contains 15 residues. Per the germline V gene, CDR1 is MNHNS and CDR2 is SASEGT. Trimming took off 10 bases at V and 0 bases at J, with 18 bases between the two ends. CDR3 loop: CATIRGISMNTEAFF. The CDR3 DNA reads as TGTGCCACCATAAGGGGGATCTCAATGAACACTGAAGCTTTCTTT.

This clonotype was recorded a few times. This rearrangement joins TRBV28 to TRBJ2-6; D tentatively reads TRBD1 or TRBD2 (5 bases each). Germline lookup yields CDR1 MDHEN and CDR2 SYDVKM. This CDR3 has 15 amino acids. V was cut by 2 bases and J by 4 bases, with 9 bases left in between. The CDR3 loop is CASSLAGAGANVLTF. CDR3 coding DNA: TGTGCCAGCAGTTTAGCCGGGGCGGGGGCCAACGTCCTGACTTTC.

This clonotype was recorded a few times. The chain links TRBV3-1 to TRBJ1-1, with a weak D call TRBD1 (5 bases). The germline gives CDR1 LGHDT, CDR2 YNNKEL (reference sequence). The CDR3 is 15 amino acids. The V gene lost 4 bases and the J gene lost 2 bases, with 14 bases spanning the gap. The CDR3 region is CASSPQVGVNTEAFF. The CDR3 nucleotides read TGTGCCAGCAGCCCACAGGTAGGAGTAAACACTGAAGCTTTCTTT.

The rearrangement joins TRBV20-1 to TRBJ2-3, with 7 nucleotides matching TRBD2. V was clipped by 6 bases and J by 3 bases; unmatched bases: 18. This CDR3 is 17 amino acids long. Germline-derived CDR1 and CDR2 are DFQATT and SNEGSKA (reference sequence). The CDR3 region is CSAGVRGGSVRTDTQYF. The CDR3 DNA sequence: TGCAGTGCCGGTGTCAGAGGCGGGAGCGTGAGGACAGATACGCAGTATTTT.

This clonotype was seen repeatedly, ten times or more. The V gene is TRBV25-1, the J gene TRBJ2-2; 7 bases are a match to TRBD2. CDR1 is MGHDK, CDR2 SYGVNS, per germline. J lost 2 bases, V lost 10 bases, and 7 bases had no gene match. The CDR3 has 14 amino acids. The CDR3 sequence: CATMGRANTGELFF. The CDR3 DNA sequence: TGTGCCACCATGGGGAGGGCTAACACCGGGGAGCTGTTTTTT.

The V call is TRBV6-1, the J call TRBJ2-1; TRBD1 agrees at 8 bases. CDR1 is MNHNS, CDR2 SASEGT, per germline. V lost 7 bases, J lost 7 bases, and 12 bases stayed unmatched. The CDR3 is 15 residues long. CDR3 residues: CASTETTGESNEQFF. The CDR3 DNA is TGTGCCAGCACCGAAACGACAGGGGAAAGTAATGAGCAGTTCTTC.

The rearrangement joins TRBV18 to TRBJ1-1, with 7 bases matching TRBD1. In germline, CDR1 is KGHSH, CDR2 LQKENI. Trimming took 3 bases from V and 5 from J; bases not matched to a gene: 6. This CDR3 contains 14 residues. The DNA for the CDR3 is TGTGCCAGCTCACCGGCACAGGGGAGAACTGAAGCTTTCTTT. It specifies CASSPAQGRTEAFF. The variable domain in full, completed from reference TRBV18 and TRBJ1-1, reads NAGVMQNPRHLVRRRGQEARLRCSPMKGHSHVYWYRQLPEEGLKFMVYLQKENIIDESGMPKERFSAEFPKEGPSILRIQQVVRGDSAAYFCASSPAQGRTEAFFGQGTRLTVV.

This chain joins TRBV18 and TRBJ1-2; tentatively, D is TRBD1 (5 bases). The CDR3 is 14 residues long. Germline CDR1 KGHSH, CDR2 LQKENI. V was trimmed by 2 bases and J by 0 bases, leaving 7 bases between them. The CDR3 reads CASSPDSANYGYTF. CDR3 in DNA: TGTGCCAGCTCACCAGACAGCGCTAACTATGGCTACACCTTC.

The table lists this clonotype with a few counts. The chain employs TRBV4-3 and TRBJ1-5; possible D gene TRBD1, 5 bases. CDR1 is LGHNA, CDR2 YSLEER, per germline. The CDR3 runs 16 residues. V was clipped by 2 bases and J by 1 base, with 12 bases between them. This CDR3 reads CASSQRAGLSNQPQHF. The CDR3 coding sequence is TGCGCCAGCAGCCAAAGGGCAGGGTTGAGCAATCAGCCCCAGCATTTT.

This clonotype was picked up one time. Here the CDR3 DNA reads TGCAGCGCGGCGAAGTTGGGTGATACGCAGTATTTT. This codes for CSAAKLGDTQYF. The V and J genes are TRBV29-1 and TRBJ2-3; no reliable D call. The CDR3 extends over 12 amino acids. Trimming removed 7 bases from V and 6 bases from J, with 14 bases in between. CDR1 and CDR2 from the germline V gene are SQVTM and ANQGSEA.

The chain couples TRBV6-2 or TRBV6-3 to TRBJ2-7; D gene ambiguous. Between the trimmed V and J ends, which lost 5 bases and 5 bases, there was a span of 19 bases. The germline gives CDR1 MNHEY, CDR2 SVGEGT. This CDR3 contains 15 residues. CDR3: CASSNLREFPNEQYF. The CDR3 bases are TGTGCCAGCAGTAACCTCCGAGAATTTCCTAACGAGCAGTACTTC.

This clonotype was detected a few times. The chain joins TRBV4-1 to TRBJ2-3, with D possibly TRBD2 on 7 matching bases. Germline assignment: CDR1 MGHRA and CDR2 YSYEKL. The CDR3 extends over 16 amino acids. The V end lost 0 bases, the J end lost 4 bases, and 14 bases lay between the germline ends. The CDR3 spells CASSQDSGGWADTQYF. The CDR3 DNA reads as TGCGCCAGCAGCCAAGATTCGGGGGGCTGGGCAGATACGCAGTATTTT.

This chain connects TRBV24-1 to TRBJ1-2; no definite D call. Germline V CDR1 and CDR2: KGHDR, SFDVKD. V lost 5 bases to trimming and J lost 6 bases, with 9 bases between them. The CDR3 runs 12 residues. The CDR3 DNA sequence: TGTGCCACCAGTGCAGGTGAGCATGGCTACACCTTC. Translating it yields CATSAGEHGYTF.

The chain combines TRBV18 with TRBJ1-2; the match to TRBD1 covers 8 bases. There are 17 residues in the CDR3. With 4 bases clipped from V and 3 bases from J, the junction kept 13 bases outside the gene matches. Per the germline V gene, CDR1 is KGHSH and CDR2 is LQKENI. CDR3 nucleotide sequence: TGTGCCAGCTCACAAACCCTAGGACAGGGAGCCGACTATGGCTACACCTTC. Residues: CASSQTLGQGADYGYTF.

The DNA of the CDR3 is TGCAGCGTTGAATTTGGCGGGGGACAGGGAGGTGAAAAACTGTTTTTT. It translates to CSVEFGGGQGGEKLFF. V gene TRBV29-1 combines with J gene TRBJ1-4; TRBD1 aligns across 9 bases. CDR3 length equals 16 residues. The ends lost 2 bases at V and 7 bases at J; junction bases unmatched: 11. Germline CDR1 reads SQVTM; CDR2 reads ANQGSEA.